This T cell receptor (beta chain) originates from a study of cytomegalovirus exposure and HLA in healthy donors. Overall study results and limits: HLA restriction was apparent for most CMV-associated TCR beta chains in a later analysis. The study listed under 200 cytomegalovirus-associated TCR beta chains.

The V gene end was trimmed by 3 bases and the J gene end by 4 bases; junction bases not matched to a gene: 5. Germline CDR1 reads LNHDA; CDR2 reads SQIVND (reference sequence). The CDR3 is 14 amino acids. Comment on this clone: Its antigen remains unidentified.

PCR used 60 Vbeta primers and 13 Jbeta primers. Measured with immunoSEQ multiplex PCR; TCRdb has only the in-frame clones, and not every one. The sample lists 150,000 to 200,000 clones, 85% occurring once. The chain uses TRBV19 and TRBJ1-2; 7 positions match TRBD1. Material for sequencing was PBMCs. The sequence was collected from a woman aged 45-65 years in good health and CMV-seronegative. The CDR3 sequence is CASSIKGAGYGYTF. The CDR3 DNA follows: TGTGCCAGTAGTATTAAGGGGGCCGGCTATGGCTACACCTTC.